This is a list of T cell receptor beta chains from one sample in a study of cytomegalovirus exposure and HLA in healthy donors. Sequencing used immunoSEQ multiplex PCR; TCRdb keeps in-frame clones, though not all of them. The sample includes about 120,000 clones, 75% to 85% of them seen just once. The sample taken for sequencing was PBMCs. The receptors derive from a female donor in good health and CMV-seropositive. The CDR3 runs from the conserved cysteine through the conserved F or W. The D gene is left open where the match is weak. Rows may omit the clone size; those that give it use once, few, many or a size class.

size	V	length	J	D	DNA	CDR3
-	TRBV6-1	15	TRBJ1-1	-	TGTGCCAGCAGTGTGCCGGGACTCCAGAACACTGAAGCTTTCTTT	CASSVPGLQNTEAFF
-	TRBV19	14	TRBJ1-6	TRBD1	TGTGCCAGTAGCGGACAGGGGCGCTATTCACCCCTCCACTTT	CASSGQGRYSPLHF
-	TRBV9	16	TRBJ2-1	TRBD2	TGTGCCAGCAGCGCCGACGAGATGCGGGGGGGCCATGAGCAGTTCTTC	CASSADEMRGGHEQFF
-	TRBV11-2	14	TRBJ2-5	TRBD2	TGTGCCAGCAGCCCAGCGGGGCGCCAAGAGACCCAGTACTTC	CASSPAGRQETQYF
-	TRBV5-1	16	TRBJ2-5	TRBD2	TGCGCCAGCAGCTTGGGGGGGACTAGCTCAGGGGAGACCCAGTACTTC	CASSLGGTSSGETQYF
-	TRBV9	15	TRBJ1-4	-	TGTGCCAGCAGCGAGGGGGTAGCAACTAATGAAAAACTGTTTTTT	CASSEGVATNEKLFF
-	TRBV7-2	16	TRBJ1-5	-	TGTGCCAGCAGCTTAGTGGGGGGGCATAGCAATCAGCCCCAGCATTTT	CASSLVGGHSNQPQHF
-	TRBV20-1	11	TRBJ2-1	-	TGCAGTGCCACGACTTCTAATGAGCAGTTCTTC	CSATTSNEQFF
-	TRBV11-2	17	TRBJ2-2	TRBD2	TGTGCCAGCAGCCGACTTCTATCGGGGGGGTATACCGGGGAGCTGTTTTTT	CASSRLLSGGYTGELFF
-	TRBV27	15	TRBJ1-6	-	TGTGCCAGCAGTTCCATGGGAGGGAATAATTCACCCCTCCACTTT	CASSSMGGNNSPLHF
-	TRBV4-1	15	TRBJ2-3	-	TGCGCCAGCAGCCAAGTGATAGGGAGGCCAGATACGCAGTATTTT	CASSQVIGRPDTQYF
-	TRBV6-6	15	TRBJ1-6	-	TGTGCCAGCAGTTACTCGGGGGGTTATGATTCACCCCTCCACTTT	CASSYSGGYDSPLHF
-	TRBV4-2	15	TRBJ2-3	-	TGTGCCAGCAGCCAAGAAAATGGAGGGGTGGATACGCAGTATTTT	CASSQENGGVDTQYF
-	TRBV9	14	TRBJ2-1	TRBD1	TGTGCCAGCAGCGTACAGGGGGCTTACAATGAGCAGTTCTTC	CASSVQGAYNEQFF
-	TRBV7-8	15	TRBJ1-1	-	TGTGCCAGCTCCCCCTTCCAGGGGTCGGGAACTGAAGCTTTCTTT	CASSPFQGSGTEAFF
-	TRBV25-1	15	TRBJ1-4	-	TGTGCCAGCACGACACCTGAGGGCTCAATGGGAAAACTGTTTTTT	CASTTPEGSMGKLFF
-	TRBV7-2	14	TRBJ2-7	-	TGTGCCAGCCGCAGTACAGCTTCCTCCTACGAGCAGTACTTC	CASRSTASSYEQYF
-	TRBV4-1	12	TRBJ2-7	TRBD1	TGCGCCAGCAGCCAGGACAGGTACGAGCAGTACTTC	CASSQDRYEQYF
-	TRBV4-1	16	TRBJ1-5	TRBD1	TGCGCCAGCAGCCAATTCCAAGGACAGGGGAGTCAGCCCCAGCATTTT	CASSQFQGQGSQPQHF
few	TRBV5-6	12	TRBJ1-2	-	TGTGCCAGCAGCTACAGAAAGGGGGGCTACACCTTC	CASSYRKGGYTF
few	TRBV19	15	TRBJ1-6	-	TGTGCCAGTAGTATCACAGCGGGATATAATTCACCCCTCCACTTT	CASSITAGYNSPLHF
-	TRBV19	13	TRBJ1-3	TRBD1	TGTGCCGGCACAGGGGGCTCTGGAAACACCATATATTTT	CAGTGGSGNTIYF
-	TRBV14	13	TRBJ2-2	-	TGTGCCAGCAGCCAAAGCGCCACCGGGGAGCTGTTTTTT	CASSQSATGELFF
-	TRBV30	17	TRBJ2-1	-	TGTGCCTGGAAACTAGCCCTTTCCTTTCCTACCTACAATGAGCAGTTCTTC	CAWKLALSFPTYNEQFF
-	TRBV2	14	TRBJ1-4	-	TGTGCCAGCGCATGGACCGCGCGGGGGGAAAAACTGTTTTTT	CASAWTARGEKLFF
-	TRBV19	13	TRBJ1-2	-	TGTGCCAGTACTTTTGTAGGAGGCTATGGCTACACCTTC	CASTFVGGYGYTF
-	TRBV7-2	14	TRBJ1-6	-	TGTGCCAGCAGCTTAGCGAACAGGATAACACCCCTCCACTTT	CASSLANRITPLHF
-	TRBV5-1	14	TRBJ2-7	-	TGCGCCAGCAGCTTGGGGGACATCGGTTCCGAGCAGTACTTC	CASSLGDIGSEQYF
-	TRBV6-1	16	TRBJ2-5	TRBD1	TGTGCCAGCAGTGCTGGCTCCGGGACAGCCCAAGAGACCCAGTACTTC	CASSAGSGTAQETQYF
-	TRBV7-6	17	TRBJ2-2	-	TGTGCCAGCAGCTTACGTGGCGGGGCCGCGAACACCGGGGAGCTGTTTTTT	CASSLRGGAANTGELFF
-	TRBV11-1	13	TRBJ2-7	TRBD2	TGTGCCAGCAGCAGCCTACTAGCGGGGGAGCAGTACTTC	CASSSLLAGEQYF
-	TRBV6-5	12	TRBJ2-7	-	TGTGCCAGCAGTTACGGGCCCTACGAGCAGTACTTC	CASSYGPYEQYF
-	TRBV27	12	TRBJ1-2	TRBD1	TGTGCCAGCAGTTCCCGGGACAGGGCCTTTACCTTC	CASSSRDRAFTF
-	TRBV4-2	18	TRBJ2-5	TRBD1	TGTGCCAGCAGCCAAGATATGACGCGGGACAGGGGGCGGGAGACCCAGTACTTC	CASSQDMTRDRGRETQYF
-	TRBV9	14	TRBJ2-7	TRBD1	TGTGCCAGCAGCCCCCCGGGACAGGCCTACGAGCAGTACTTC	CASSPPGQAYEQYF
few	TRBV9	13	TRBJ2-5	-	TGTGCCAGCAGCGTAGGTCCAGTAGAGACCCAGTACTTC	CASSVGPVETQYF
-	TRBV7-9	16	TRBJ1-4	-	TGTGCCAGCAGCTTAAAGTCGTCAGCAACTAATGAAAAACTGTTTTTT	CASSLKSSATNEKLFF
-	TRBV21-1	13	TRBJ1-4	-	TGTGCCAGCACTCGGGGGGCATGTGAAAAACTGTTTTTT	CASTRGACEKLFF
-	TRBV6-6	13	TRBJ1-5	-	TGTGCCAGCCAGAGAGGAGACAATCAGCCCCAGCATTTT	CASQRGDNQPQHF
-	TRBV29-1	12	TRBJ1-2	TRBD1	TGCAGCGGCACTGACAGGGAGGATGGCTACACCTTC	CSGTDREDGYTF
-	TRBV9	15	TRBJ2-2	-	TGTGCCAGCAGCGTAGTCGGGGGATTGACCGGGGAGCTGTTTTTT	CASSVVGGLTGELFF
-	TRBV9	17	TRBJ2-1	TRBD2	TGTGCCAGCAGCGTTTTTGCTAGCGGGGCCTCCTACAATGAGCAGTTCTTC	CASSVFASGASYNEQFF
-	TRBV6-5	12	TRBJ2-7	-	TGTGCCAGCAGTTACGGGGCGAACGAGCAGTACTTC	CASSYGANEQYF
-	TRBV28	11	TRBJ1-1	-	TGTGCCAGCAGTTACTCTACTGAAGCTTTCTTT	CASSYSTEAFF
-	TRBV6-1	17	TRBJ1-5	-	TGTGCCAGCAGTGAGGGGCAGGGGATTTATAGCAATCAGCCCCAGCATTTT	CASSEGQGIYSNQPQHF
-	TRBV30	16	TRBJ1-2	-	TGTGCCTGGACCCGGATATTCTTACAGGGAAACTATGGCTACACCTTC	CAWTRIFLQGNYGYTF